This TCR beta chain derives from a study of cytomegalovirus exposure and HLA in healthy donors. Study in general: A preliminary data release comprised tens of millions of unique TCRs obtained from HLA-typed donors.

In the PCR, 60 Vbeta and 13 Jbeta primers were used. Sequencing was performed with immunoSEQ multiplex PCR; in TCRdb, only in-frame clones are kept and a portion is missing. The repertoire has approximately 84,000 clones, 60% to 80% of them found once; the top ten carry about 2.2%. V dropped 1 base and J dropped 0; count of bases not matched to a gene: 9. The germline V gene encodes CDR1 LNHDA and CDR2 SQIVND (reference sequence). CDR3 length equals 19 residues. The V gene is TRBV19, the J gene TRBJ2-5; TRBD2 matches 12 bases. The sequencing input was PBMCs. This sequence was found in a middle-aged man in good health and CMV-seronegative. The CDR3 DNA follows: TGTGCCAGTAGTATAGCCCATCTAGCGGGGGGGCTTCACCAAGAGACCCAGTACTTC. Translated, it gives CASSIAHLAGGLHQETQYF.